This T cell receptor (beta chain) was retrieved from a study of monozygotic twins with inflammatory bowel disease. Findings of the study overall: The data did not back a single strong IBD-associated clonotype or signal. Repertoire similarity was not found to differ between concordant and discordant twins, possibly from limited power.

Per donor there was one draw, yielding a blood sample of 2.5 ml. CDR1 and CDR2 (germline): SGHTA, FQGNSA. The CDR3 covers 15 residues. Two rounds of nested PCR, of 16 and 9 cycles, were run on TCRalpha and TCRbeta cDNA. TCRdb re-called the 5' RACE reads and shows each CDR3 protein once, DNA omitted. In total, the table holds roughly 150,000 distinct CDR3 sequences. A remark on this clonotype: The antigen is unknown.

The chain links TRBV7-2 to TRBJ1-4; the D gene TCRdb calls, TRBD1, cannot be checked with no DNA. This clonotype was obtained from a human donor with ulcerative colitis or Crohn's disease, or a healthy co-twin of an affected twin (not recorded which). Material for sequencing was blood. The CDR3 spells CASTWAQGAGEKLFF.